This is a list of T cell receptor beta chains from one sample in a study of response to subunit inactivated influenza vaccine. One entry per CDR3 protein, called by TCRdb with MiXCR from the RT-PCR reads. Of roughly 630,000 distinct CDR3 sequences in the sample, around 13% are singletons; the top ten hold approximately 7.6%. Specimen: PBMCs from blood, collected 14 to 15 days before vaccination. The receptors were sampled from a man in his fifties who received an inactivated influenza vaccine. The CDR3 runs from the conserved cysteine through the conserved F or W. Fields, in order: V gene, J gene, CDR3 protein.

TRBV7-9	TRBJ2-1	CASSRDPNEQFF
TRBV20-1	TRBJ2-4	CSALGASGGRAKNIQYF
TRBV27	TRBJ2-3	CASSLYPGEVTDTQYF
TRBV12-3/TRBV12-4	TRBJ2-7	CASSKTGETYEQYF
TRBV2	TRBJ2-1	CASSEDLGPIWAQFF
TRBV15	TRBJ1-5	CATSRDRGGQPQHF
TRBV2	TRBJ1-5	CASGRKGASNQPQHF
TRBV10-3	TRBJ2-2	CAASGLAANTGELFF
TRBV4-1	TRBJ2-2	CASSQLSTSGHTGELFF
TRBV2	TRBJ2-7	CASSEYVSSSYEQYF
TRBV4-1	TRBJ1-4	CASSQADNRGGEKLFF